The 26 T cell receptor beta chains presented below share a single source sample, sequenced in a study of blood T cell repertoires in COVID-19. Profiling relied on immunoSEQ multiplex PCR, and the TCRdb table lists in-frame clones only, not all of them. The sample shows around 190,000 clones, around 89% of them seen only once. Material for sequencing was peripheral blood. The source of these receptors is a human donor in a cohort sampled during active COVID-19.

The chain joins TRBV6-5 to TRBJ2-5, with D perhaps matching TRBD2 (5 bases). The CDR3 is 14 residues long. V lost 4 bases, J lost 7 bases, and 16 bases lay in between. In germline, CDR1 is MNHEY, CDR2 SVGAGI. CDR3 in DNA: TGTGCCAGCAGTTCTAGACTACAAGAGTTGACCCAGTACTTC. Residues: CASSSRLQELTQYF.

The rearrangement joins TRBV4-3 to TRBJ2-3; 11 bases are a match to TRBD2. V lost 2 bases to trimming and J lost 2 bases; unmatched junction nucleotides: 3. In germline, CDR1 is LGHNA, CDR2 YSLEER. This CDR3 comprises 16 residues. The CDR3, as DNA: TGCGCCAGCAGCCAAAGACTAGCGGGGAACACAGATACGCAGTATTTT. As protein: CASSQRLAGNTDTQYF.

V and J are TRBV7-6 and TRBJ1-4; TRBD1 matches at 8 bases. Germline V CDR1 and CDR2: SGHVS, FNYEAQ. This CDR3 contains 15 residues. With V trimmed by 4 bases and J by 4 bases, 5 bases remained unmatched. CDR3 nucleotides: TGTGCCAGCAGCTGGGGGACAGGCCGTAATGAAAAACTGTTTTTT. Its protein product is CASSWGTGRNEKLFF.

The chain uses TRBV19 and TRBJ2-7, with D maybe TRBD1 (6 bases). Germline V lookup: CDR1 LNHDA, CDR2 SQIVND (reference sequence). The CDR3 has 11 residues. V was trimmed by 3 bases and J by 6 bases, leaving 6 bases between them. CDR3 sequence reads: CASSIRGEQYF. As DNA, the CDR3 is TGTGCCAGTAGTATCAGGGGCGAGCAGTACTTC.

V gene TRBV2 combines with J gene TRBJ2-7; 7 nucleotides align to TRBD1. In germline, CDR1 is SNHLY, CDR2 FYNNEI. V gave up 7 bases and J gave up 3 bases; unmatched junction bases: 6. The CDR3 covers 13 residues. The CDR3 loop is CASKGPGGYEQYF. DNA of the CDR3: TGTGCCAGCAAAGGTCCAGGGGGCTACGAGCAGTACTTC.

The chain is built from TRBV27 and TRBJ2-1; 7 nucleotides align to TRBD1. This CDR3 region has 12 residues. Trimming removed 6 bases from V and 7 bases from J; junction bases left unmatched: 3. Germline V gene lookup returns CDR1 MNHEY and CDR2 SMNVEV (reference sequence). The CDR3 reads CASSQQGNEQFF. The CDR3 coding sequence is TGTGCCAGCAGCCAACAGGGGAATGAGCAGTTCTTC.

DNA of the CDR3: TGTGCCAGCACGCCATTTCTCGGCCAAGAGACCCAGTACTTC. It yields the protein CASTPFLGQETQYF. The rearrangement links TRBV2 to TRBJ2-5; no clear D gene. CDR3 size: 14 residues. From germline, CDR1 is SNHLY and CDR2 FYNNEI. Trimming left V 7 bases short and J 1 base short, with 13 bases between.

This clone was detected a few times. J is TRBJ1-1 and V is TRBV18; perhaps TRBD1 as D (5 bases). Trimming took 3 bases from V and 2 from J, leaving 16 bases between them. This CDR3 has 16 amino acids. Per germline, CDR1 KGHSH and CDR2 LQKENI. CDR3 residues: CASSPGTGKLNTEAFF. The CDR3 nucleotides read TGTGCCAGCTCACCTGGTACAGGAAAGTTAAACACTGAAGCTTTCTTT.

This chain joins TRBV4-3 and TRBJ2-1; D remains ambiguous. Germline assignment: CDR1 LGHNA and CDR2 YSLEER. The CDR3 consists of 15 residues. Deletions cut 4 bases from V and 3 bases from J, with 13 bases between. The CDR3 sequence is CASSPSRGGYNEQFF. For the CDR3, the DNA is TGCGCCAGCAGCCCCAGCAGAGGTGGCTACAATGAGCAGTTCTTC.

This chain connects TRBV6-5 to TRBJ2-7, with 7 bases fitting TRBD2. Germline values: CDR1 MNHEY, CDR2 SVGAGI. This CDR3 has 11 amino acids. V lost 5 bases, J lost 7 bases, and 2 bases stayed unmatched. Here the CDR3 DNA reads TGTGCCAGCAGTAACGGGGGGGAGCAGTACTTC. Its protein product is CASSNGGEQYF.

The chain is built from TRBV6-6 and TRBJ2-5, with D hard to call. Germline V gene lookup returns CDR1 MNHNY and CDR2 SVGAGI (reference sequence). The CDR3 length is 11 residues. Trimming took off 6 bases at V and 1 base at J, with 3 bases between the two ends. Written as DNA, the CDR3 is TGTGCCAGCAGCAGCCAAGAGACCCAGTACTTC. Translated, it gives CASSSQETQYF.

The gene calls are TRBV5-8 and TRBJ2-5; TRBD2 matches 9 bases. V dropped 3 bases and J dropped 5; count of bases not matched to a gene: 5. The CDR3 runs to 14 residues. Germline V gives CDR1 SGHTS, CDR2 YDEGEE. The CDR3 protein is CASSYPGLAETQYF. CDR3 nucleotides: TGTGCCAGCAGCTACCCGGGACTAGCCGAGACCCAGTACTTC.

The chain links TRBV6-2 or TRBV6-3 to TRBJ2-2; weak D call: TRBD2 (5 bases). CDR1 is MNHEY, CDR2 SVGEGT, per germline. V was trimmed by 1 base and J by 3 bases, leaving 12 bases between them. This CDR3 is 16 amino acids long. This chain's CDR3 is CASSYLSRRDTGELFF. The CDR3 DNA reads TGTGCCAGCAGTTACTTGTCTCGGCGGGACACCGGGGAGCTGTTTTTT.

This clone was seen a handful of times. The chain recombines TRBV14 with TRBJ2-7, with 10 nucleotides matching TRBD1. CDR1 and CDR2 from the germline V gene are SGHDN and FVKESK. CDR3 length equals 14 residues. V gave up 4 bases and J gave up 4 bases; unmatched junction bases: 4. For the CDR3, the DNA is TGTGCCAGCAGCCCTAGACAGGGGGCGTACGAGCAGTACTTC. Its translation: CASSPRQGAYEQYF.

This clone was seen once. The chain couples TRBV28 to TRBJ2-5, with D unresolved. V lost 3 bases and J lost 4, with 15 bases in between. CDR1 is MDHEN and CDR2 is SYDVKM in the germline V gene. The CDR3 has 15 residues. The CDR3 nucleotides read TGTGCCAGCAGTTTTGGTCTATCACGACTAGAGACCCAGTACTTC. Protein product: CASSFGLSRLETQYF.

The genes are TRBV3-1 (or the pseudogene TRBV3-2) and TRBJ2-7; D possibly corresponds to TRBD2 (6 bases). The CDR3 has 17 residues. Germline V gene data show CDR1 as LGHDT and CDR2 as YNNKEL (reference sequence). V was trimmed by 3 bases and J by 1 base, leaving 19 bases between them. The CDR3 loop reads CASSHPRDGGVSYEQYF. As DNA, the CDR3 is TGTGCCAGCAGCCACCCACGGGACGGCGGGGTGTCCTACGAGCAGTACTTC.

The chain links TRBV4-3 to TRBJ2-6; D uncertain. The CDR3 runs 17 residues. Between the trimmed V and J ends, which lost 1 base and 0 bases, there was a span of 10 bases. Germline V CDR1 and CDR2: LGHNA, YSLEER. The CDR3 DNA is TGCGCCAGCAGCCAAGCATTTGAGGCCTCTGGGGCCAACGTCCTGACTTTC. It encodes CASSQAFEASGANVLTF.

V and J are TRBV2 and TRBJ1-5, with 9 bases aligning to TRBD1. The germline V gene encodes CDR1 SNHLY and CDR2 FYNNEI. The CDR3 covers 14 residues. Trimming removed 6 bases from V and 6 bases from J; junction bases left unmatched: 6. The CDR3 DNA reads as TGTGCCAGCAGAGAGACAGGGGGATTTCAGCCCCAGCATTTT. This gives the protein CASRETGGFQPQHF.

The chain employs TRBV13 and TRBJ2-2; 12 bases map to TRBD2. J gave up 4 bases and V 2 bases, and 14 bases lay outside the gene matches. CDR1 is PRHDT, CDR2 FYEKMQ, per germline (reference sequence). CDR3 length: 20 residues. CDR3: CASSLFPRLAGGLSTGELFF. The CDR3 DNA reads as TGTGCCAGCAGCTTATTCCCCCGGCTAGCGGGAGGGCTTAGCACCGGGGAGCTGTTTTTT.

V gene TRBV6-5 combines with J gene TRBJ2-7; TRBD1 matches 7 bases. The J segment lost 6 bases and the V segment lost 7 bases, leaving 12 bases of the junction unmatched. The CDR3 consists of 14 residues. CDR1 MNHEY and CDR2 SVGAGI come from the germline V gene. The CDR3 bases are TGTGCCAGCAAATTTCTCCGGGACAGCCCCGAGCAGTACTTC. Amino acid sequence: CASKFLRDSPEQYF.

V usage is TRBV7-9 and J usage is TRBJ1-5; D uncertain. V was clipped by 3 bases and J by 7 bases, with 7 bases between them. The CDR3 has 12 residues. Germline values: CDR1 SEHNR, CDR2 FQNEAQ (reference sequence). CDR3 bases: TGTGCCAGCAGCTTCGGCGGCCAGCCCCAGCATTTT. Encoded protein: CASSFGGQPQHF.

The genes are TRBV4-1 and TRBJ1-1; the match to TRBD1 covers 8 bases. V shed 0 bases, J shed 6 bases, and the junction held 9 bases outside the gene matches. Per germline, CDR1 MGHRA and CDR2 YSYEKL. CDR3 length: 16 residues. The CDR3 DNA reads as TGCGCCAGCAGCCAAGATCGGTACAGGGGGGCTGCTGAAGCTTTCTTT. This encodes CASSQDRYRGAAEAFF.

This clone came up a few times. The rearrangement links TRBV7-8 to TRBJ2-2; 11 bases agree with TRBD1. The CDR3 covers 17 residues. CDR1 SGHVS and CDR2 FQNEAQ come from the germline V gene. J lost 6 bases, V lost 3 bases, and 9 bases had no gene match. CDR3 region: CASSFSGTGGNSGELFF. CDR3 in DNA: TGTGCCAGCAGCTTCTCCGGGACAGGGGGTAATTCCGGGGAGCTGTTTTTT.

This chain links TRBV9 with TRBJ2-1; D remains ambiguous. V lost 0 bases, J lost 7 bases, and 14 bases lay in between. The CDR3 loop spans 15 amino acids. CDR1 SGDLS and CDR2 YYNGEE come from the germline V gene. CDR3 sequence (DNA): TGTGCCAGCAGCGTAGGACCGAGCTCGGAGAATGAGCAGTTCTTC. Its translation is CASSVGPSSENEQFF.

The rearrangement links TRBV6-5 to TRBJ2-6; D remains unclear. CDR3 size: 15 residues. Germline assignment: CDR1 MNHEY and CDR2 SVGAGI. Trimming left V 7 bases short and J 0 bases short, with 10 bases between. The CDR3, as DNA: TGTGCCAGCACCACCACAATCTCTGGGGCCAACGTCCTGACTTTC. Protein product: CASTTTISGANVLTF.

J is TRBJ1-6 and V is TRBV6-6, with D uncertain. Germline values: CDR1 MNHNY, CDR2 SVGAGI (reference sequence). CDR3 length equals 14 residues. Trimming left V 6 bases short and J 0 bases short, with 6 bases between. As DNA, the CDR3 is TGTGCCAGCAGGGCAGTCTCCTATAATTCACCCCTCCACTTT. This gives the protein CASRAVSYNSPLHF.